A selection of T cell receptor beta chains follows, all from one sample in a study of OX40 agonist ivuxolimab in advanced cancers. Here immunoSEQ multiplex PCR was the method, and the copy in TCRdb shows in-frame clones only, minus some. The sample holds 60,000 to 85,000 clones, about 85% seen once. The material sequenced was CD4+ or CD8+ T cells sorted from blood, taken in a trial of the OX40 agonist ivuxolimab. The receptors were gathered from an adult with an advanced solid tumor such as melanoma, head and neck, liver or kidney cancer. The CDR3 runs from the conserved cysteine through the conserved F or W. Fields, in order: V gene, clone size, D gene, J gene, CDR3 DNA, CDR3 protein. The D gene is left open where the match is weak. Not every row has a clone size; where given, it reads once, few, many or a size class.

>TRBV7-9|.|TRBD2|TRBJ2-5
TGTGCCAGCAGCCCCGGGACTAGCGGGGACCTCGCGGGGAAGACCCAGTACTTC
CASSPGTSGDLAGKTQYF
>TRBV2|.|.|TRBJ2-1
TGTGCCAGCACAGGGCAGAATGAGCAGTTCTTC
CASTGQNEQFF
>TRBV4-1|.|.|TRBJ1-6
TGCGCCAGCAGCCTAACGACTATCGCCTATAATTCACCCCTCCACTTT
CASSLTTIAYNSPLHF
>TRBV5-1|.|.|TRBJ2-1
TGCGCCAGCAGCTTGGGGGACCCTGCAGGGCCGGGGAATGAGCAGTTCTTC
CASSLGDPAGPGNEQFF
>TRBV4-3|.|TRBD2|TRBJ2-7
TGCGCCAGCAGCCAAGACCTCCCTAGCGGGAGAAGATACGAGCAGTACTTC
CASSQDLPSGRRYEQYF
>TRBV5-1|.|.|TRBJ1-1
TGCGCCAGCAGCTTAAACCGGGAGCTTGAAGCTTTCTTT
CASSLNRELEAFF
>TRBV6-1|.|.|TRBJ2-1
TGTGCCAGCAGTGAAAAATTCACCTACAATGAGCAGTTCTTC
CASSEKFTYNEQFF
>TRBV4-1|.|TRBD1|TRBJ1-2
TGCGCCAGCAGCCAGCTCCGGGACAGGGTCTCCTACACCTTC
CASSQLRDRVSYTF
>TRBV5-6|.|TRBD1|TRBJ1-1
TGTGCCAGCAGCTTGGGGCCGGGACAGGGGGCGGAAGCTTTCTTT
CASSLGPGQGAEAFF
>TRBV11-2|few|.|TRBJ1-1
TGTGCCAGCAGCTTCCTGGGCGTCGGTGAAGCTTTCTTT
CASSFLGVGEAFF
>TRBV11-1|.|.|TRBJ1-1
TGTGCCAGCAGCTTTAACAGGGTAACTGAAGCTTTCTTT
CASSFNRVTEAFF
>TRBV11-2|once|TRBD2|TRBJ2-5
TGTGCCAGCAGCTTAGATCGCGGGAGTGTGACCCAGTACTTC
CASSLDRGSVTQYF
>TRBV2|.|.|TRBJ1-2
TGTGCCAGCAGTTACGGGGTGAGCTATGGCTACACCTTC
CASSYGVSYGYTF
>TRBV30|.|TRBD2|TRBJ2-3
TGTGCCTGGAGTGTACTGCTAGCGGGGGCCCGGGATACGCAGTATTTT
CAWSVLLAGARDTQYF
>TRBV9|.|.|TRBJ2-2
TGTGCCAGCAGCCCTCCGGCGGTTACGAACACCGGGGAGCTGTTTTTT
CASSPPAVTNTGELFF
>TRBV19|.|.|TRBJ1-1
TGTGCCAGTAGAAGGGCGGGACGAGCTGACACTGAAGCTTTCTTT
CASRRAGRADTEAFF
>TRBV19|.|.|TRBJ2-3
TGTGCCAGTAGTGACCGGGGGCGCACAGATACGCAGTATTTT
CASSDRGRTDTQYF
>TRBV9|.|.|TRBJ2-3
TGTGCCAGCAGCGTAGGTTCAAACACAGATACGCAGTATTTT
CASSVGSNTDTQYF